A selection of T cell receptor beta chains follows, all from one sample in a study of blood T cell repertoires in COVID-19. Only in-frame clones appear in the TCRdb table, and some are missing; sequencing was by immunoSEQ multiplex PCR. Of hundreds of thousands of clones detected, 80% to 90% appear once; the ten largest clones hold around 2.2%. What was sequenced was peripheral blood. Source of these receptors: a woman between 50 and 59 years old with acute or convalescent COVID-19. The CDR3 runs from the conserved cysteine through the conserved F or W. The D gene is left open where the match is weak. Size tells how often a clone was seen (once, few, many) or the class of an expanded clone, and some rows leave it out.

clone size: -
V gene: TRBV4-3
J gene: TRBJ1-2
D gene: TRBD1
CDR3 DNA: TGCGCCAGCAGCCAAGCCGGGACAGGGGGCATTGGCTACACCTTC
CDR3 protein: CASSQAGTGGIGYTF

clone size: once
V gene: TRBV3-1/TRBV3-2
J gene: TRBJ2-5
D gene: TRBD2
CDR3 DNA: TGTGCCAGCAGCCAAGACCCCCGGGCTAGCGGGAGTCTGAAGACCCAGTACTTC
CDR3 protein: CASSQDPRASGSLKTQYF

clone size: -
V gene: TRBV19
J gene: TRBJ2-5
D gene: TRBD1
CDR3 DNA: TGTGCCAGTAGTGGAACCGGGACAGCCCAAGAGACCCAGTACTTC
CDR3 protein: CASSGTGTAQETQYF

clone size: -
V gene: TRBV7-9
J gene: TRBJ2-5
D gene: TRBD1
CDR3 DNA: TGTGCCAGCAGCTTAGCCTCGACAGGGGGCTTAACCCAGTACTTC
CDR3 protein: CASSLASTGGLTQYF

clone size: -
V gene: TRBV20-1
J gene: TRBJ2-7
D gene: TRBD2
CDR3 DNA: TGCAGTGCTAGTTACCGAGCGGGAGCGGGCGAGCAGTACTTC
CDR3 protein: CSASYRAGAGEQYF

clone size: once
V gene: TRBV19
J gene: TRBJ1-1
D gene: -
CDR3 DNA: TGTGCCAGTAGTAACAGGGCTATAGGCACTGAAGCTTTCTTT
CDR3 protein: CASSNRAIGTEAFF

clone size: -
V gene: TRBV7-9
J gene: TRBJ1-3
D gene: -
CDR3 DNA: TGTGCCAGCAGCTTAGCGGGTAGGAGCTCTGGAAACACCATATATTTT
CDR3 protein: CASSLAGRSSGNTIYF

clone size: -
V gene: TRBV6-2/TRBV6-3
J gene: TRBJ2-1
D gene: TRBD1
CDR3 DNA: TGTGCCAGCAGTTACTTTAGACAGGGGTCTAGCGATGAGCAGTTCTTC
CDR3 protein: CASSYFRQGSSDEQFF

clone size: -
V gene: TRBV25-1
J gene: TRBJ2-5
D gene: -
CDR3 DNA: TGTGCCAGCACTGGCCAGGGGGAGACCCAGTACTTC
CDR3 protein: CASTGQGETQYF

clone size: -
V gene: TRBV24-1
J gene: TRBJ1-5
D gene: TRBD1
CDR3 DNA: TGTGCCACCAGTGACAATGACAGGGAAGAAATTAGCAATCAGCCCCAGCATTTT
CDR3 protein: CATSDNDREEISNQPQHF

clone size: -
V gene: TRBV11-3
J gene: TRBJ2-2
D gene: TRBD1
CDR3 DNA: TGTGCCAGCAGCCCGGACAGGGGGCTTCGTTATGGCGGGGAGCTGTTTTTT
CDR3 protein: CASSPDRGLRYGGELFF

clone size: few
V gene: TRBV6-5
J gene: TRBJ1-4
D gene: -
CDR3 DNA: TGTGCCAGCAGTTACAACTGGGGGCGTAGGAATGAAAAACTGTTTTTT
CDR3 protein: CASSYNWGRRNEKLFF

clone size: -
V gene: TRBV7-2
J gene: TRBJ2-1
D gene: TRBD1
CDR3 DNA: TGTGCCAGCAGTTCGAGGGGTAGGACAGGGGTGAGTAATGAGCAGTTCTTC
CDR3 protein: CASSSRGRTGVSNEQFF

clone size: -
V gene: TRBV29-1
J gene: TRBJ1-4
D gene: -
CDR3 DNA: TGCAGCGTAGCAGGGTCAACTAATGAAAAACTGTTTTTT
CDR3 protein: CSVAGSTNEKLFF

clone size: -
V gene: TRBV18
J gene: TRBJ1-5
D gene: -
CDR3 DNA: TGTGCCAGCTCACTTCAATCCGGGAACTCAAGCAATCAGCCCCAGCATTTT
CDR3 protein: CASSLQSGNSSNQPQHF

clone size: -
V gene: TRBV6-5
J gene: TRBJ2-1
D gene: TRBD2
CDR3 DNA: TGTGCCAGCAGTTCAGAGCGGGGGACGGAGGGGCAGTTCTTC
CDR3 protein: CASSSERGTEGQFF

clone size: -
V gene: TRBV4-1
J gene: TRBJ2-5
D gene: -
CDR3 DNA: TGCGCCAGCAGCCAAGCGCCGTCGCGCCTGGAGACCCAGTACTTC
CDR3 protein: CASSQAPSRLETQYF

clone size: -
V gene: TRBV5-1
J gene: TRBJ2-1
D gene: TRBD1
CDR3 DNA: TGCGCCAGCCGGGACAGGGCGGACAATGAGCAGTTCTTC
CDR3 protein: CASRDRADNEQFF

clone size: -
V gene: TRBV7-2
J gene: TRBJ2-5
D gene: -
CDR3 DNA: TGTGCCAGCAGCTTAGTTCGGGATTTGGCGGAGACCCAGTACTTC
CDR3 protein: CASSLVRDLAETQYF